Below are 19 T cell receptor beta chains sequenced from a single sample in a study of control samples from healthy donors and cancer patients (dated by TCRdb to between 2020 and 2021). Library prep was done by the immunoSEQ multiplex PCR assay. TCRdb holds this immuneACCESS table with in-frame rearrangements only. Some clones are missing; in checked studies, unresolved V genes explain under half, and the rest has no known cause. Here the sample has about 150,000 clones; about 93% occur a single time. Jointly, the top ten make up roughly 2.3% of the sample. Sequenced sample: blood. The receptors shown here come from a man between 50 and 59 years old in good health.

The chain recombines TRBV5-1 with TRBJ2-1; D is possibly TRBD1 (6 bases). CDR3 size: 12 residues. V dropped 4 bases and J dropped 8 bases, with 10 bases sitting between them. From germline, CDR1 is SGHRS and CDR2 YFSETQ. CDR3 loop: CASSQQGHEQFF. The CDR3 bases are TGCGCCAGCAGCCAACAGGGCCATGAGCAGTTCTTC.

This chain links TRBV6-1 with TRBJ1-1, with 10 nucleotides matching TRBD1. CDR1 and CDR2 from the germline V gene are MNHNS and SASEGT. Trimming took 4 bases from V and 0 from J; bases not matched to a gene: 5. CDR3 length: 16 residues. The CDR3 is CASSAPTGGVNTEAFF. DNA of the CDR3: TGTGCCAGCAGTGCTCCGACAGGGGGCGTGAACACTGAAGCTTTCTTT.

J is TRBJ2-3 and V is TRBV7-9; unclear D gene. CDR1 and CDR2 (germline): SEHNR, FQNEAQ (reference sequence). This CDR3 is 14 amino acids long. Trimming removed 6 bases from V and 1 base from J, with 11 bases in between. CDR3 sequence: CASSPRPGTDTQYF. CDR3 in DNA: TGTGCCAGCAGTCCGCGCCCTGGCACAGATACGCAGTATTTT.

This clone was counted only a few times. The chain recombines TRBV5-1 with TRBJ2-3; D is possibly TRBD2 (6 bases). Deletions cut 5 bases from V and 6 bases from J, with 28 bases between. This CDR3 has 18 amino acids. Germline-derived CDR1 and CDR2 are SGHRS and YFSETQ. The CDR3 loop reads CASSHRGMTGVGLDTQYF. The CDR3 nucleotides read TGCGCCAGCAGTCATCGGGGTATGACGGGAGTTGGTTTGGATACGCAGTATTTT.

The chain uses TRBV6-2 or TRBV6-3 and TRBJ2-3, with D perhaps TRBD1 or TRBD2 (5 bases each). This CDR3 has 14 amino acids. Germline assignment: CDR1 MNHEY and CDR2 SVGEGT. Trimming took 2 bases from V and 4 from J, leaving 10 bases between them. The CDR3 DNA reads TGTGCCAGCAGTTACGAGAGGGGTGCAGATACGCAGTATTTT. As protein: CASSYERGADTQYF.

The rearrangement joins TRBV7-9 to TRBJ1-2; D is undetermined. The CDR3 loop spans 15 amino acids. From germline, CDR1 is SEHNR and CDR2 FQNEAQ (reference sequence). Trimming left V 4 bases short and J 4 bases short, with 16 bases between. This chain's CDR3 is CASSSVGPGTYGYTF. The CDR3 DNA sequence: TGTGCCAGCAGCTCCGTGGGTCCGGGTACCTATGGCTACACCTTC.

The chain employs TRBV27 and TRBJ1-1; the D gene is possibly TRBD1 (5 bases). Germline CDR1 reads MNHEY; CDR2 reads SMNVEV (reference sequence). The CDR3 is 13 residues long. Trimming pared 2 bases from V and 4 bases from J, leaving 8 bases between. The CDR3 DNA is TGTGCCAGCAGTTTAAGTGGGGCCACTGAAGCTTTCTTT. Its translation: CASSLSGATEAFF.

The V and J genes are TRBV28 and TRBJ1-6, with a tentative D call TRBD1 (5 bases). From germline, CDR1 is MDHEN and CDR2 SYDVKM. Trimming pared 3 bases from V and 0 bases from J, leaving 12 bases between. The CDR3 is made up of 17 amino acids. The DNA of the CDR3 is TGTGCCAGCAGTTTCGCTTCAAGGGGCTCCTATAATTCACCCCTCCACTTT. The encoded protein is CASSFASRGSYNSPLHF.

This clone came up once. Other DNA sequences of this sample code for an identical CDR3. The rearrangement joins TRBV5-1 to TRBJ2-2, with 8 positions matching TRBD2. With V trimmed by 5 bases and J by 1 base, 4 bases remained unmatched. This CDR3 is built from 15 residues. CDR1 is SGHRS, CDR2 YFSETQ, per germline. This chain's CDR3 is CASRLAGGNTGELFF. The DNA of the CDR3 is TGCGCCAGCAGGCTGGCGGGGGGGAACACCGGGGAGCTGTTTTTT.

The chain recombines TRBV23-1 with TRBJ1-6; 10 bases map to TRBD1. TRBV23-1 is filed as an ORF, its function uncertain. The CDR3 is 17 residues long. J was trimmed by 2 bases and V by 2 bases; bases with no gene match: 3. The CDR3 sequence: CASSQRDRGPYNSPLHF. The CDR3 nucleotides are TGCGCCAGCAGTCAAAGGGACAGGGGACCCTATAATTCACCCCTCCACTTT.

The J gene is TRBJ2-7, the V gene TRBV5-6; a weak D match, TRBD2 (6 bases). The V and J ends lost 0 bases and 3 bases respectively, with 10 bases between them. There are 14 residues in the CDR3. Per germline, CDR1 SGHDT and CDR2 YYEEEE. CDR3 sequence: CASSLAGLLYEQYF. DNA for the CDR3: TGTGCCAGCAGCTTGGCGGGACTTCTCTACGAGCAGTACTTC. Drawing the rest from reference TRBV5-6 and TRBJ2-7, the complete variable domain is DAGVTQSPTHLIKTRGQQVTLRCSPKSGHDTVSWYQQALGQGPQFIFQYYEEEERQRGNFPDRFSGHQFPNYSSELNVNALLLGDSALYLCASSLAGLLYEQYFGPGTRLTVT.

The V and J genes are TRBV19 and TRBJ2-3; D assignment may be TRBD1 or TRBD2 (5 bases each). This CDR3 is built from 13 residues. CDR1 LNHDA and CDR2 SQIVND come from the germline V gene (reference sequence). The germline V and J ends were trimmed by 1 base and 14 bases, with 16 bases remaining between them. The CDR3 sequence: CASSIAPGRGLYF. The CDR3 DNA follows: TGTGCCAGTAGTATAGCCCCGGGACGTGGACTGTATTTT.

The rearrangement uses TRBV28 and TRBJ2-1; the match to TRBD1 covers 7 bases. V dropped 1 base and J dropped 8; count of bases not matched to a gene: 8. CDR1 is MDHEN, CDR2 SYDVKM, per germline. This CDR3 contains 15 residues. As DNA, the CDR3 is TGTGCCAGCAGTTTATCCCCGACAGGGCAGGATGAGCAGTTCTTC. Residues: CASSLSPTGQDEQFF.

This chain links TRBV9 with TRBJ2-1; possibly TRBD2 for D (6 bases). Trimming pared 1 base from V and 6 bases from J, leaving 14 bases between. Germline V gene lookup returns CDR1 SGDLS and CDR2 YYNGEE. This CDR3 has 15 amino acids. The CDR3 coding sequence is TGTGCCAGCAGCGTAATGACTAGTTTTATCAATGAGCAGTTCTTC. This encodes CASSVMTSFINEQFF.

The V gene is TRBV5-4, the J gene TRBJ2-7, with D perhaps matching TRBD2 (6 bases). From germline, CDR1 is SGHNT and CDR2 YYREEE (reference sequence). V lost 1 base and J 6 bases, leaving 14 bases between the germline ends. The CDR3 has 14 amino acids. The CDR3 loop reads CASSLTGRGGEQYF. The CDR3 DNA follows: TGTGCCAGCAGCTTGACCGGGAGAGGAGGCGAGCAGTACTTC.

The chain joins TRBV6-2 or TRBV6-3 to TRBJ2-1, with unresolved D. The germline V gene has CDR1 MNHEY and CDR2 SVGEGT. This CDR3 has 14 amino acids. Trimming left V 5 bases short and J 2 bases short, with 10 bases between. The CDR3 region is CASSPDDTYNEQFF. CDR3 coding DNA: TGTGCCAGCAGTCCGGACGATACCTACAATGAGCAGTTCTTC.

The chain couples TRBV11-2 to TRBJ2-5; tentative D call: TRBD2 (6 bases). Between the trimmed V and J ends, which lost 1 base and 2 bases, there was a span of 11 bases. CDR3 length equals 15 residues. CDR1 is SGHAT and CDR2 is FQNNGV in the germline V gene. CDR3 sequence reads: CASSLGTNRQETQYF. The CDR3 DNA sequence: TGTGCCAGCAGCTTAGGGACTAACCGACAAGAGACCCAGTACTTC.

The V and J genes are TRBV10-1 and TRBJ2-5; weak D call: TRBD2 (5 bases). Germline V lookup: CDR1 WNHNN, CDR2 SYGVQD (reference sequence). V dropped 2 bases and J dropped 4 bases, with 17 bases sitting between them. There are 16 residues in the CDR3. The chain's CDR3 is CASSESTGSGGETQYF. CDR3 sequence (DNA): TGCGCCAGCAGTGAGAGTACGGGAAGTGGAGGAGAGACCCAGTACTTC.

The chain links TRBV27 to TRBJ2-1; maybe TRBD1 (6 bases). The CDR3 covers 13 residues. Germline assignment: CDR1 MNHEY and CDR2 SMNVEV (reference sequence). Between the trimmed V and J ends, which lost 6 bases and 5 bases, there was a span of 11 bases. CDR3 DNA sequence: TGTGCCAGCAGGGGGGCAGCCCACAATGAGCAGTTCTTC. Translated, it gives CASRGAAHNEQFF.